The 24 T cell receptor beta chains presented below share a single source sample, sequenced in a study of spatial heterogeneity in lung cancer. TCRdb re-called the 5' RACE reads through MiXCR, storing one row per CDR3 protein. The sample carries tens of thousands of distinct CDR3 sequences, around 11% recorded once. Stated time point: blood at routine non-recurrence follow-up after resection. The sequences come from PBMCs, collected at follow-up. The receptors were sampled from a male donor with early-stage non-small cell lung cancer.

At least ten counts were recorded for this clonotype. The rearrangement joins TRBV6-5 to TRBJ1-2; TRBD1 might be the D (6 bases). Trimming took 0 bases from V and 0 from J, leaving 11 bases between them. This CDR3 comprises 16 residues. Germline CDR1 is MNHEY and CDR2 is SVGAGI. CDR3 DNA: TGTGCCAGCAGTTACTCAAACAGGGCCCCTAACTATGGCTACACCTTC. This translates into CASSYSNRAPNYGYTF.

This clonotype was found a few times. This chain uses TRBV30 with TRBJ1-2, with D maybe TRBD1 (5 bases). The CDR3 is made up of 11 amino acids. Between the trimmed V and J ends, which lost 3 bases and 6 bases, there was a span of 8 bases. The germline V gene encodes CDR1 GTSNPN and CDR2 SVGIG (reference sequence). Written as DNA, the CDR3 is TGTGCCTGGAGCTCAGGGAATGGCTACACCTTC. Its translation: CAWSSGNGYTF.

At least ten counts were recorded for this clonotype. This chain uses TRBV4-1 with TRBJ2-1; D not certain. The CDR3 contains 14 residues. Germline CDR1 MGHRA, CDR2 YSYEKL. V was pared by 1 base and J by 6 bases, with 10 bases between. CDR3 sequence reads: CASSQGSELNEQFF. CDR3 coding DNA: TGCGCCAGCAGCCAAGGGTCCGAGCTCAATGAGCAGTTCTTC.

This clonotype has a single count. No conserved phenylalanine or tryptophan ends this CDR3, so it is likely a read error. It is unclear where the CDR3 begins or ends on the DNA, so no DNA is shown, and the CDR3 is as TCRdb lists it. J is TRBJ2-7 and V is TRBV28; the D segment call TRBD1 is taken from the table without a DNA check. Counting both end residues, the CDR3 totals 11 amino acids. Germline loops: CDR1 MDHEN, CDR2 SYDVKM. CDR3 in amino acids: CASRELSDRHS.

This clonotype was counted at least ten times. The V call is TRBV4-3, the J call TRBJ1-2, with 9 bases matching TRBD1. CDR3 length equals 15 residues. Germline CDR1 LGHNA, CDR2 YSLEER. Losses at the gene ends were 1 base for V and 5 bases for J; bases not matched to a gene: 5. The chain's CDR3 is CASSQGGTGRYGYTF. CDR3 bases: TGCGCCAGCAGCCAAGGGGGGACAGGGAGATATGGCTACACCTTC.

This clonotype has just a few counts. The V and J genes are TRBV4-3 and TRBJ2-1; TRBD2 matches at 13 bases. The CDR3 spans 19 residues. Trimming took 0 bases from V and 5 from J; bases not matched to a gene: 10. CDR1 is LGHNA, CDR2 YSLEER, per germline. The chain's CDR3 is CASSQESTGTSGKNNEQFF. In DNA, the CDR3 is TGCGCCAGCAGCCAAGAGAGCACTGGGACTAGCGGGAAAAACAATGAGCAGTTCTTC.

The genes are TRBV6-2 or TRBV6-3 and TRBJ2-3, with 9 bases that match TRBD1. The V segment lost 5 bases and the J segment 3 bases; nucleotides outside the gene matches: 6. Germline V gene sequence: CDR1 MNHEY, CDR2 SVGEGT. The CDR3 has 15 residues. In DNA form, the CDR3 reads TGTGCCAGCAGTGAAACAGGGGGCTCGACAGATACGCAGTATTTT. Translating it yields CASSETGGSTDTQYF.

V usage is TRBV7-9 and J usage is TRBJ2-7, with 7 bases that match TRBD2. V was clipped by 5 bases and J by 2 bases; unmatched bases: 12. Per germline, CDR1 SEHNR and CDR2 FQNEAQ (reference sequence). The CDR3 spans 16 residues. DNA of the CDR3: TGTGCCAGCAGCCCATCCGGGGAGGGAGCCGCCTACGAGCAGTACTTC. It is translated as CASSPSGEGAAYEQYF.

This clonotype was observed at least ten times. At one of its ends the junction is not consistent with the germline gene, which may arise from a read error. V usage is TRBV20-1 and J usage is TRBJ2-5, with D possibly being TRBD2 (5 bases). The CDR3 sequence is 14 residues long. In germline, CDR1 is DFQATT, CDR2 SNEGSKA (reference sequence). CDR3 region: CSARAVLVGETQYF. The CDR3 DNA sequence: TGCAGTGCCAGAGCGGTATTAGTTGGAGAGACCCAGTACTTC.

The table lists this clonotype with many counts. The gene calls are TRBV7-3 and TRBJ2-5; 14 bases align to TRBD2. Trimming at V came to 4 bases and at J to 2 bases, leaving 6 bases not matched to a gene. Per germline, CDR1 SGHTA and CDR2 FQGTGA. The CDR3 totals 17 residues. CDR3: CASSSGLAGGQQETQYF. CDR3 sequence (DNA): TGTGCCAGCAGCTCCGGACTAGCGGGGGGACAACAAGAGACCCAGTACTTC.

This clonotype was counted ten times or more. The chain has TRBV7-9 and TRBJ1-6; 7 bases map to TRBD1. Germline values: CDR1 SEHNR, CDR2 FQNEAQ (reference sequence). The CDR3 has 17 residues. V was clipped by 4 bases and J by 0 bases; unmatched bases: 6. As DNA, the CDR3 is TGTGCCAGCAGCTCCCCGGGACAGAGCTCCTATAATTCACCCCTCCACTTT. This sequence encodes CASSSPGQSSYNSPLHF. Together with reference TRBV7-9 and TRBJ1-6, the CDR3 gives the full variable domain: DTGVSQNPRHKITKRGQNVTFRCDPISEHNRLYWYRQTLGQGPEFLTYFQNEAQLEKSRLLSDRFSAERPKGSFSTLEIQRTEQGDSAMYLCASSSPGQSSYNSPLHFGNGTRLTVT.

The chain links TRBV13 to TRBJ2-5; tentative D call: TRBD2 (6 bases). CDR3 length equals 12 residues. The germline CDR1 and CDR2 sequences are PRHDT and FYEKMQ (reference sequence). Trimming took off 9 bases at V and 5 bases at J, with 13 bases between the two ends. The CDR3 DNA follows: TGTGCCAGTTCCGGGGGAACGGAGACCCAGTACTTC. The encoded protein is CASSGGTETQYF.

This clonotype ranks as medium-sized. The rearrangement uses TRBV12-3 or TRBV12-4 and TRBJ2-7; 9 positions match TRBD2. The CDR3 contains 14 residues. V lost 4 bases to trimming and J lost 4 bases; unmatched junction nucleotides: 5. CDR3 protein: CASSSVAGEYEQYF. The CDR3 DNA follows: TGTGCCAGCAGTTCCGTAGCGGGAGAGTACGAGCAGTACTTC.

This clonotype occurred a few times. The CDR3 loop reads CASSPVQAEVDTGELFF. CDR3 nucleotide sequence: TGTGCCAGCAGCCCAGTCCAAGCGGAGGTGGACACCGGGGAGCTGTTTTTT. The chain couples TRBV12-1 to TRBJ2-2; TRBD2, the table's D call, lacks a check against the DNA. TRBV12-1 is reported as a pseudogene. This CDR3 is built from 17 residues.

This clonotype was found many times. The chain employs TRBV20-1 and TRBJ1-1; a possible D gene is TRBD1 (6 bases). Trimming left V 3 bases short and J 3 bases short, with 8 bases between. Germline values: CDR1 DFQATT, CDR2 SNEGSKA (reference sequence). CDR3 size: 12 residues. The CDR3 nucleotides read TGCAGTGCTAGTTCAGGGGACACTGAAGCTTTCTTT. Translating it yields CSASSGDTEAFF.

This clonotype occurred a few times. The chain joins TRBV20-1 to TRBJ1-1, with 9 bases identical to TRBD1. Germline trimming cut 6 bases from V and 3 bases from J; bases unmatched to any gene: 2. This CDR3 comprises 12 residues. The germline V gene has CDR1 DFQATT and CDR2 SNEGSKA (reference sequence). The CDR3 sequence: CSAGDRDTEAFF. CDR3 in DNA: TGCAGTGCCGGGGACAGGGACACTGAAGCTTTCTTT.

This clonotype was seen ten or more times. This chain uses TRBV7-2 with TRBJ1-2; perhaps TRBD1 as D (5 bases). Trimming removed 5 bases at V and 5 bases at J, with 15 bases between. The V gene's germline CDR1 is SGHTA and CDR2 FQGNSA. The CDR3 contains 14 residues. The CDR3 DNA follows: TGTGCCAGCAGCATATCATGGGGGTCTTATGGCTACACCTTC. This gives the protein CASSISWGSYGYTF.

The rearrangement uses TRBV5-1 and TRBJ2-2; D is unresolved. The CDR3 has 12 residues. From germline, CDR1 is SGHRS and CDR2 YFSETQ. V lost 1 base, J lost 5 bases, and 3 bases lay in between. CDR3 amino acids: CASSLLTGELFF. Written as DNA, the CDR3 is TGCGCCAGCAGCTTGTTGACCGGGGAGCTGTTTTTT.

This chain connects TRBV7-2 to TRBJ1-6; D remains ambiguous. V was clipped by 6 bases and J by 8 bases, with 11 bases between them. Germline values: CDR1 SGHTA, CDR2 FQGNSA. The CDR3 has 13 amino acids. The CDR3 loop reads CASRGYSYSPLHF. The CDR3 DNA sequence: TGTGCCAGCAGGGGGTACAGCTATTCACCCCTCCACTTT.

This clonotype was picked up a small number of times. The genes are TRBV3-1 and TRBJ1-4; D is perhaps TRBD1 (5 bases). Trimming took off 6 bases at V and 8 bases at J, with 16 bases between the two ends. Looked up from germline, CDR1 is LGHDT and CDR2 is YNNKEL (reference sequence). The CDR3 loop spans 14 amino acids. For the CDR3, the DNA is TGTGCCAGCAGACTCGGGGGAGTTGAGGAAAAACTGTTTTTT. This gives the protein CASRLGGVEEKLFF.

This clonotype was observed at least ten times. This rearrangement joins TRBV7-3 to TRBJ2-1, with 10 bases aligning to TRBD2. The CDR3 is 14 residues long. V dropped 4 bases and J dropped 9; count of bases not matched to a gene: 6. Germline V gene data show CDR1 as SGHTA and CDR2 as FQGTGA. CDR3 coding DNA: TGTGCCAGCAGCTCTAGCGGGAGTTCGAGTGAGCAGTTCTTC. Translated, it gives CASSSSGSSSEQFF.

This clonotype was observed at least ten times. V and J are TRBV7-6 and TRBJ2-3; weak D call: TRBD2 (8 bases). Germline loops: CDR1 SGHVS, CDR2 FNYEAQ. The V and J ends lost 1 base and 5 bases respectively, with 19 bases between them. The CDR3 sequence is 17 residues long. CDR3: CASSLGPGRGREDTQYF. CDR3 sequence (DNA): TGTGCCAGCAGCTTAGGGCCCGGGAGGGGGCGCGAAGATACGCAGTATTTT.

As for this clonotype: Germline is not matched at one junction end, which may reflect a read error. The V and J genes are TRBV7-2 and TRBJ1-4; D may be TRBD1 (6 bases). The CDR3 totals 19 residues. Germline V gene sequence: CDR1 SGHTA, CDR2 FQGNSA. The chain's CDR3 is CASSQPAGHPGQLDEKLFF. CDR3 DNA sequence: TGCGCCAGCAGCCAACCAGCGGGACACCCCGGGCAACTGGATGAAAAACTGTTTTTT.

This chain connects TRBV3-1 to TRBJ2-3; D gene uncertain. The CDR3 has 15 residues. V lost 5 bases and J lost 3, with 15 bases in between. Per the germline V gene, CDR1 is LGHDT and CDR2 is YNNKEL (reference sequence). CDR3 loop: CASSLPPTGTDTQYF. As DNA, the CDR3 is TGTGCCAGCAGCTTGCCGCCGACTGGGACAGATACGCAGTATTTT.